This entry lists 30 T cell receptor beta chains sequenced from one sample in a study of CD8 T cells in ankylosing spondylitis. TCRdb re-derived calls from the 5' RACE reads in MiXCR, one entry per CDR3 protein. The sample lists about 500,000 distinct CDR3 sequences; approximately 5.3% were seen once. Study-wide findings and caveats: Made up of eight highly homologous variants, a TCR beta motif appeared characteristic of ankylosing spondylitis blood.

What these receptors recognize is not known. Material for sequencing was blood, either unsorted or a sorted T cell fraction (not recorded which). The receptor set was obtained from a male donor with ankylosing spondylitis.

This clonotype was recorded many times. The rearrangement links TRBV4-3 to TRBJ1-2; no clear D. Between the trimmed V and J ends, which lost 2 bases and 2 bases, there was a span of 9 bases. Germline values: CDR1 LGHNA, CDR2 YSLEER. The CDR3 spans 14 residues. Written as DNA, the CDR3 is TGCGCCAGCAGCCAACCGGGATCCAACTATGGCTACACCTTC. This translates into CASSQPGSNYGYTF.

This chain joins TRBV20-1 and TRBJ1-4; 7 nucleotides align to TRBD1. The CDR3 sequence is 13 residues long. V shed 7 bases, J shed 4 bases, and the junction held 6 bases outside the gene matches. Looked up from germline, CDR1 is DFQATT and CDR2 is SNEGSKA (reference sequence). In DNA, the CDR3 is TGCAGTGAACCCGGGACAGTTAATGAAAAACTGTTTTTT. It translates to CSEPGTVNEKLFF.

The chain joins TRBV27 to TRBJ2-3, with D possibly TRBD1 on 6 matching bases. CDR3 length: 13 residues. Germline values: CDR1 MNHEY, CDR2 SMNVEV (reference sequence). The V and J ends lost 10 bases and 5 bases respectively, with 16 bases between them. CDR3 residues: CATFTGLGDTQYF. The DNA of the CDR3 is TGTGCCACATTTACAGGGCTGGGAGATACGCAGTATTTT.

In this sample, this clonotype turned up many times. CDR3 nucleotide sequence: TGTGCCAGCAGCTTATTTGGCGGGAGGGCCGCCGAGCAGTACTTC. It yields the protein CASSLFGGRAAEQYF. V is TRBV7-9 and J is TRBJ2-7, with 9 nucleotides matching TRBD2. V lost 2 bases and J lost 6; bases outside the gene matches: 8. The CDR3 runs to 15 residues. CDR1 SEHNR and CDR2 FQNEAQ come from the germline V gene (reference sequence).

CDR3 coding DNA: TGTGCCAGCAGCCAGCTCGTTTTAGGCGAGCAGTACTTC. It yields the protein CASSQLVLGEQYF. The chain couples TRBV14 to TRBJ2-7; D not certain. Germline loops: CDR1 SGHDN, CDR2 FVKESK. The CDR3 loop spans 13 amino acids. The ends were cut back, 3 bases at V and 6 bases at J, with 12 bases in the middle.

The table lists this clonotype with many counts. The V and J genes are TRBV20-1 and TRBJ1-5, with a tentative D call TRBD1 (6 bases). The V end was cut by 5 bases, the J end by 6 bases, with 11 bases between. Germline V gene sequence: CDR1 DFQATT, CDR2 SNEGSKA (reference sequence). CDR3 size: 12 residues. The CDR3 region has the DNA TGCAGTGCTCGGGACATTTCTCAGCCCCAGCATTTT. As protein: CSARDISQPQHF.

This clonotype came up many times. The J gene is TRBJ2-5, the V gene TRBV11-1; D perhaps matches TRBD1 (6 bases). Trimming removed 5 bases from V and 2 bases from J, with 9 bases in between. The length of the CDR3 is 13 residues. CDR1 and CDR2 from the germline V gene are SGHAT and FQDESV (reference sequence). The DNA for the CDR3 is TGTGCCAGCAGCCGGACAGCACAAGAGACCCAGTACTTC. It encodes CASSRTAQETQYF.

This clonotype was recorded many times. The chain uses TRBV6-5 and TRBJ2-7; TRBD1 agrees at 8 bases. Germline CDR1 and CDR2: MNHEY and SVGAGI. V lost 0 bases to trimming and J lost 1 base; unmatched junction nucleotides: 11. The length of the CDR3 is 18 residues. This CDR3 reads CASSYSNSGGGWSYEQYF. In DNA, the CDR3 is TGTGCCAGCAGTTACTCGAATTCAGGGGGCGGTTGGTCCTACGAGCAGTACTTC.

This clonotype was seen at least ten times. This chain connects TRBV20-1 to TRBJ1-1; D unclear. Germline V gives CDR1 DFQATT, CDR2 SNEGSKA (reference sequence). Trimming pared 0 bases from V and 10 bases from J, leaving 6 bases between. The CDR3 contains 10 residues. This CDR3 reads CSARDPGAFF. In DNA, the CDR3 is TGCAGTGCTAGAGATCCTGGAGCTTTCTTT.

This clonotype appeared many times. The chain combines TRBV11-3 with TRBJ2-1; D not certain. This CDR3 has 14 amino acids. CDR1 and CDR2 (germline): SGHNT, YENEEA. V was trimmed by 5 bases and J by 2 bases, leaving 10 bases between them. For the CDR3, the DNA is TGTGCCAGCAGCCAGGCAGGAGCCTACAATGAGCAGTTCTTC. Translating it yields CASSQAGAYNEQFF.

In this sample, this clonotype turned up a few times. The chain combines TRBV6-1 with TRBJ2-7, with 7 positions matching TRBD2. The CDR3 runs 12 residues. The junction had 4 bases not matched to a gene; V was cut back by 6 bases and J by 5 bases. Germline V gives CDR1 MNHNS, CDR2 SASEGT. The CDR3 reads CASRLGLDEQYF. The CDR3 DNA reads TGTGCCAGCAGGTTAGGACTAGACGAGCAGTACTTC.

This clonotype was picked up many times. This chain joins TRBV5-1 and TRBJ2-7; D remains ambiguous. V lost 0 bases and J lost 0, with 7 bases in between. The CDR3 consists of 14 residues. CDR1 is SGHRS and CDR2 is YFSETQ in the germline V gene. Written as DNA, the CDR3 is TGCGCCAGCAGCTTGGACGCTAGCTCCTACGAGCAGTACTTC. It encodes CASSLDASSYEQYF.

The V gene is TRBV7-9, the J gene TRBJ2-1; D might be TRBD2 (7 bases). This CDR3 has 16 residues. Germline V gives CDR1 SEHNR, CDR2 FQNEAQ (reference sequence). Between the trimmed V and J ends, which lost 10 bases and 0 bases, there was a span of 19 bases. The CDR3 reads CAIRGGEPSSYNEQFF. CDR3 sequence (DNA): TGTGCCATCCGAGGGGGGGAACCAAGCTCCTACAATGAGCAGTTCTTC. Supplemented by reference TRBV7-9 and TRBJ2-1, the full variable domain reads DTGVSQNPRHKITKRGQNVTFRCDPISEHNRLYWYRQTLGQGPEFLTYFQNEAQLEKSRLLSDRFSAERPKGSFSTLEIQRTEQGDSAMYLCAIRGGEPSSYNEQFFGPGTRLTVL.

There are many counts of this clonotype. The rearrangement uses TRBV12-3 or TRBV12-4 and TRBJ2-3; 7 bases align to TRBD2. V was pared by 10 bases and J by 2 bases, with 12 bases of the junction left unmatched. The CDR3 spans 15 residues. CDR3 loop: CATRRPSGSTDTQYF. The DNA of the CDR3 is TGTGCCACCCGCCGACCTAGCGGTTCCACAGATACGCAGTATTTT.

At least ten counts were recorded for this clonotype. The CDR3 DNA reads as TGTGCCAGCAGCCCTCTAGGGAGAGTGGGCAATCAGCCCCAGCATTTT. It is translated as CASSPLGRVGNQPQHF. The chain joins TRBV7-8 to TRBJ1-5; the D is unclear. Germline loops: CDR1 SGHVS, CDR2 FQNEAQ. V lost 5 bases and J lost 2, with 16 bases in between. CDR3 length: 16 residues.

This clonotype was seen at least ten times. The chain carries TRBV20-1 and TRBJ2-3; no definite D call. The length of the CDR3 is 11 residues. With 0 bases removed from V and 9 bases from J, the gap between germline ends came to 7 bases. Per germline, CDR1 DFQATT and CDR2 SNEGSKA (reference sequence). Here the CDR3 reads CSARDPVTQYF. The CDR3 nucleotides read TGCAGTGCTAGAGACCCCGTGACGCAGTATTTT.

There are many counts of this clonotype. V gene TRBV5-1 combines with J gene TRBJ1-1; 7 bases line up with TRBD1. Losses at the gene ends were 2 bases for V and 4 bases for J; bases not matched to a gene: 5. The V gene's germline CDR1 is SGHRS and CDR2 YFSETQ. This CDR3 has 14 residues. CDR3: CASSFDPGGTEAFF. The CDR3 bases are TGCGCCAGCAGCTTTGACCCAGGGGGCACTGAAGCTTTCTTT.

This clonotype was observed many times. The CDR3 DNA sequence: TGTGCCAGCAGCTTAGCAGCCCTAGAGACTGAAGCTTTCTTT. This codes for CASSLAALETEAFF. J is TRBJ1-1 and V is TRBV7-9; D is undetermined. CDR3 length: 14 residues. Germline loops: CDR1 SEHNR, CDR2 FQNEAQ (reference sequence). Trimming pared 0 bases from V and 5 bases from J, leaving 10 bases between.

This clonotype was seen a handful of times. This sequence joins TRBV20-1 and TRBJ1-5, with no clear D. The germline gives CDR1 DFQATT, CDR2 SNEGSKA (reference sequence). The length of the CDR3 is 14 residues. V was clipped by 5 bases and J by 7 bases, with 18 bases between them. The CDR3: CSAVSPKSTQPQHF. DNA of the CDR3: TGCAGTGCTGTCTCCCCGAAGTCTACACAGCCCCAGCATTTT.

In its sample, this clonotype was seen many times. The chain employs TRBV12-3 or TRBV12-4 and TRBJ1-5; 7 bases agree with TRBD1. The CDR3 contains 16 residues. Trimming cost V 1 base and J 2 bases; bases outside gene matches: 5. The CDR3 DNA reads TGTGCCAGCAGTTTAGGTTTTGGACAGGGCAATCAGCCCCAGCATTTT. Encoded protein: CASSLGFGQGNQPQHF.

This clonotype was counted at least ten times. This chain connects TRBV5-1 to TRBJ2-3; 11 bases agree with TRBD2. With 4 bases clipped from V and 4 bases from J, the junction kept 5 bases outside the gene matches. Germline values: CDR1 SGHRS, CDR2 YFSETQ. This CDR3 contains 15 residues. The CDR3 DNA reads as TGCGCCAGCAGCCTGGGACTAGCGGTAGCAGATACGCAGTATTTT. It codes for CASSLGLAVADTQYF. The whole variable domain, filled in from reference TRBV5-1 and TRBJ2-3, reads KAGVTQTPRYLIKTRGQQVTLSCSPISGHRSVSWYQQTPGQGLQFLFEYFSETQRNKGNFPGRFSGRQFSNSRSEMNVSTLELGDSALYLCASSLGLAVADTQYFGPGTRLTVL.

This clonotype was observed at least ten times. CDR3 nucleotide sequence: TGTGCCAGCAGTTACTCGAACAGGGAGTACGAGACCCAGTACTTC. Protein product: CASSYSNREYETQYF. The chain recombines TRBV6-5 with TRBJ2-5; D may be TRBD1 (6 bases). Germline loops: CDR1 MNHEY, CDR2 SVGAGI. Trimming took off 0 bases at V and 5 bases at J, with 13 bases between the two ends. This CDR3 has 15 amino acids.

This CDR3 is CASSQDYSGTGELFF. In DNA form, the CDR3 reads TGTGCCAGCAGCCAAGATTATTCGGGAACCGGGGAGCTGTTTTTT. This rearrangement joins TRBV3-1 to TRBJ2-2; possible D gene TRBD2, 5 bases. The CDR3 length is 15 residues. Trimming pared 0 bases from V and 5 bases from J, leaving 10 bases between. The germline V gene has CDR1 LGHDT and CDR2 YNNKEL (reference sequence).

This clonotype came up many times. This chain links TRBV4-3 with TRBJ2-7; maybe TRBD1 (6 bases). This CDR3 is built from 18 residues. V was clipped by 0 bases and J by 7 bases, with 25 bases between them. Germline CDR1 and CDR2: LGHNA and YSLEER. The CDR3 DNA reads TGCGCCAGCAGCCAAGACCCCCCCAACAGGGAAGGACCGGGGGAGCAGTACTTC. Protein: CASSQDPPNREGPGEQYF.

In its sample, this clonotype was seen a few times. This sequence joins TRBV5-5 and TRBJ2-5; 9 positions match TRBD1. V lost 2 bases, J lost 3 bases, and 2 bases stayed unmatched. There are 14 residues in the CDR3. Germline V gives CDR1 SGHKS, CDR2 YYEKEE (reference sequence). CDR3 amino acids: CASSFRTGEETQYF. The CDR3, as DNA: TGTGCCAGCAGCTTCAGGACAGGGGAAGAGACCCAGTACTTC.

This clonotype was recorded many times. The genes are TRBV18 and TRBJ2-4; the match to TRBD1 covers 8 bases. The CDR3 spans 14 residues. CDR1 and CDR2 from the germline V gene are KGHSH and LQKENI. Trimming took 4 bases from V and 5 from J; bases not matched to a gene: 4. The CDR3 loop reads CASSRLGQENIQYF. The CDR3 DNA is TGTGCCAGCTCACGGCTGGGACAGGAAAACATTCAGTACTTC.

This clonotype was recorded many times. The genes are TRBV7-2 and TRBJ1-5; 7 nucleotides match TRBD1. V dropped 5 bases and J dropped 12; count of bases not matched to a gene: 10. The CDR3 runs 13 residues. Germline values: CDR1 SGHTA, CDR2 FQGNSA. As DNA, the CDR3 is TGTGCCAGCAGCACAAGACAGGGTACGGTCCAGCATTTT. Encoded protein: CASSTRQGTVQHF. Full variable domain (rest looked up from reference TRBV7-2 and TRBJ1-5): GAGVSQSPSNKVTEKGKDVELRCDPISGHTALYWYRQSLGQGLEFLIYFQGNSAPDKSGLPSDRFSAERTGGSVSTLTIQRTQQEDSAVYLCASSTRQGTVQHFGDGTRLSIL.

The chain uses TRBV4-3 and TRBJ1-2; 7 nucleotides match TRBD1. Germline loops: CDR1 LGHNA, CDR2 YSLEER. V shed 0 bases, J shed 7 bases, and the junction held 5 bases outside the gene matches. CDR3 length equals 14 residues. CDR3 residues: CASSQDSAGGGYTF. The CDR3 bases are TGCGCCAGCAGCCAAGATTCGGCAGGGGGTGGCTACACCTTC.

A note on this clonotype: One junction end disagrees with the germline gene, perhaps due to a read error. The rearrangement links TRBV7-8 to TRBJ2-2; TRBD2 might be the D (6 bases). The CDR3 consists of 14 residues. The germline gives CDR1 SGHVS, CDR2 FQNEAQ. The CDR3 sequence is CASSLARESGELFF. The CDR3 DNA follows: TGTGCCAGCAGCCTAGCCCGGGAGTCCGGGGAGCTGTTTTTT.

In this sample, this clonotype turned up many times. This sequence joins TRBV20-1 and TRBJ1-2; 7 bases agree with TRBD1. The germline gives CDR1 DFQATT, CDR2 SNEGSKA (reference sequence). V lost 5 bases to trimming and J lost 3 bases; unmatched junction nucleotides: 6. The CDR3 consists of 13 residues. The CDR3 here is CSAHQGGHYGYTF. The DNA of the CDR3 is TGCAGTGCTCACCAGGGGGGGCACTATGGCTACACCTTC.